The sequence of this T cell receptor beta chain was determined in a study of shared clonotypes between healthy human individuals. A word on this clone: Here the CDR3 omits its conserved ending phenylalanine or tryptophan, so a read error is the likely source. No DNA is shown, since the ends of the CDR3 on it are uncertain; the CDR3 is the one TCRdb lists.

The CDR3 is 9 residues long, counting both termini. Germline V gives CDR1 SEHNR, CDR2 FQNEAQ (reference sequence). In the sorted-subset replicate PCRs, 150 to 250 ng DNA, some 30,000 T cell genomes, was used. Method: immunoSEQ multiplex PCR; TCRdb's copy keeps in-frame clones and lacks some. Found here are 900,000 to 1,200,000 clones, 75% to 85% of them singletons; the top ten hold 0.6% to 0.75%. The chain combines TRBV7-9 with TRBJ1-1; TRBD1 was called by the table and not checked on the DNA. This sequence was found in a man aged 18 to 35 in good health. Some clones in this sample may be carry-over from other donors' samples. The sample taken for sequencing was memory CD4+ T cells from PBMCs. Subset noted: CD45RA-negative fraction. CDR3 in amino acids: CASSLEDTR.